This T cell receptor beta chain was identified in a study of T cells in Graves' hyperthyroidism and ophthalmopathy. Amplification targeted TCR beta CDR3 regions from RNA transcripts. During a first-round RT-PCR of the TCR CDR3, the HTBI primer set was used. TCRdb reprocessed the multiplex PCR reads via MiXCR and lists one record per CDR3 protein. This sample carries roughly 700,000 distinct CDR3 sequences, about 18% of them seen once, and the ten largest clones take about 14%. The receptor's source is a man aged 50 to 59 with Graves' hyperthyroidism. Source material: blood.

The CDR3 reads CASSVGFPGADEQYF. In DNA form, the CDR3 reads TGTGCCAGCAGCGTAGGGTTCCCGGGGGCCGACGAGCAGTACTTC. This rearrangement joins TRBV9 to TRBJ2-7; D is possibly TRBD1 or TRBD2 (6 bases each). This CDR3 comprises 15 residues. Germline V gene lookup returns CDR1 SGDLS and CDR2 YYNGEE. V shed 0 bases and J shed 5 bases, with 15 bases lying between them.